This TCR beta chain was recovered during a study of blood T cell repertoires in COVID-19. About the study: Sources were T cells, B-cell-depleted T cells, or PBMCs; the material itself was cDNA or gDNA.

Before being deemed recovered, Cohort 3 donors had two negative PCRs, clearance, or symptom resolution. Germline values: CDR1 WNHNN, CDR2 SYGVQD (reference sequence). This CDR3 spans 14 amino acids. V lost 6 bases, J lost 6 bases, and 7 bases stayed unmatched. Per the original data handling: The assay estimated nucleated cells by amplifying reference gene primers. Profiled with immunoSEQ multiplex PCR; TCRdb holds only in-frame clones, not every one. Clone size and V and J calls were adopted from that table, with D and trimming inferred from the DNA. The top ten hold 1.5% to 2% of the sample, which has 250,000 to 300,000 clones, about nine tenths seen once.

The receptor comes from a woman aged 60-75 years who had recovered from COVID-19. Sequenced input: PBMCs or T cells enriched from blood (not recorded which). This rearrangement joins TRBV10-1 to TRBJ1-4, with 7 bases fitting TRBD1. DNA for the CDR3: TGCGCCAGCAGCTCCGGGACAGTGGATGAAAAACTGTTTTTT. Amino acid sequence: CASSSGTVDEKLFF.